The sequence of this T cell receptor (beta chain) was determined in a study of T cells in Graves' hyperthyroidism and ophthalmopathy. It was RNA transcripts that yielded the amplified TCR beta CDR3 regions. HTBI primers were used for first-round RT-PCR of the TCR CDR3. TCRdb reprocessed the multiplex PCR reads with MiXCR, giving one entry per CDR3 protein. The table shows 300,000 to 400,000 distinct CDR3 sequences, with around a sixth occurring only once. This clonotype was counted a few times. Thyroid ultrasound and orbital computed tomography, with clinical symptoms and serum thyroxine and TRAb, informed diagnoses. This sample holds PBMCs from roughly 10 ml fresh peripheral blood. The receptor's source is a woman between 45 and 60 years old with Graves' hyperthyroidism. The specimen sequenced was blood.

CDR3 sequence: CASSWTGNTGELFF. The CDR3 coding sequence is TGTGCCAGCAGTTGGACAGGCAACACCGGGGAGCTGTTTTTT. V is TRBV12-3 or TRBV12-4 and J is TRBJ2-2, with 7 bases identical to TRBD1. There are 14 residues in the CDR3. V shed 4 bases and J 2 bases; nucleotides not matched to a gene: 1.